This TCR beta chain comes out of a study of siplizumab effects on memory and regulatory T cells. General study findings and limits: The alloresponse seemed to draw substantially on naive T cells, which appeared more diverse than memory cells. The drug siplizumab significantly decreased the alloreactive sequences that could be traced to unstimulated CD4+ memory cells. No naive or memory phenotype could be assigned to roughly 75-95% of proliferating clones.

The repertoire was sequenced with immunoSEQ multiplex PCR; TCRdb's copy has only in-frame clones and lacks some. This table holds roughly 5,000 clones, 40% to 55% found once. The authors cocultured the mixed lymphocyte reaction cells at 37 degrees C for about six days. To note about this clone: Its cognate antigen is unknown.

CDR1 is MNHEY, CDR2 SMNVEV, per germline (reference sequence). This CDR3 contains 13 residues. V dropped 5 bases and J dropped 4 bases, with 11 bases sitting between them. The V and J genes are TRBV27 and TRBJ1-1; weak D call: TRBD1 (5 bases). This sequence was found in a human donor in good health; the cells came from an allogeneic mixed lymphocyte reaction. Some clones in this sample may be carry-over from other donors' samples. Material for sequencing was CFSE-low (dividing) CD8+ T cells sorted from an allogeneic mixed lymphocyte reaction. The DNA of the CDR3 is TGTGCCAGCAGTAAAGGGGTGTCCACTGAAGCTTTCTTT. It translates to CASSKGVSTEAFF.